This note documents a single TCR beta chain sequence. Its antigen is as yet unknown. Generated by immunoSEQ multiplex PCR, the TCRdb table keeps only in-frame clones and is missing some. This table holds under 2,500,000 clones, around 95% found once. These data belong to a study of shared clonotypes between healthy human individuals. Study-level findings and limits: Some clonotypes were shared by all four sorted-subset donors, while others were not shared. The non-shared ones had lower generation probabilities than the shared ones.

The germline V gene has CDR1 SGHNT and CDR2 YYREEE (reference sequence). The CDR3 has 15 residues. Between the trimmed V and J ends, which lost 10 bases and 5 bases, there was a span of 24 bases. The material sequenced was naive CD4+ T cells sorted from blood. Indicated subset: CD45RA+ positively selected. The clonotype originates from a man aged 18 to 30 in good health. The chain links TRBV5-4 to TRBJ1-2; a possible D gene is TRBD1 (5 bases). CDR3 loop: CAGRPGPEVFYGYTF. The CDR3 region has the DNA TGTGCCGGCCGACCGGGACCCGAGGTTTTTTATGGCTACACCTTC.